This TCR beta chain stems from a study of blood T cell repertoires in COVID-19. The overall study: Some COVID-19 samples were acute and others convalescent; all came from the United States, Italy and Spain. In each case, the material was cDNA or gDNA derived from T cells, B-cell-depleted T cells, or PBMCs.

Recruited during active infection, patients (from Seattle) were subsequently followed longitudinally. The authors' processing: Scientists estimated how many nucleated cells there were by amplifying reference gene primers. Sequenced by immunoSEQ multiplex PCR; TCRdb stores in-frame clones only, minus some. V, J and clone size are taken as reported in that table, and D and trimming were inferred from the DNA itself. Among about 250,000 clones listed, more than 70% were seen once. The specimen was peripheral blood. The receptor's source is a woman between 25 and 40 years old with COVID-19, enrolled during active disease.

The CDR3 DNA is TGTGCCAGCAGCTTAGCACTAGCGGGGGGACATACGCAGTATTTT. Protein: CASSLALAGGHTQYF. The rearrangement joins TRBV7-9 to TRBJ2-3, with 12 positions matching TRBD2. The CDR3 spans 15 residues. After removal of 0 bases from V and 7 bases from J, the junction contained 2 bases not matched to a gene. Germline V CDR1 and CDR2: SEHNR, FQNEAQ (reference sequence).